These T cell receptor beta chains were read from a single sample in a study of blood T cell repertoires in COVID-19. This table comes from immunoSEQ multiplex PCR, and its TCRdb copy is limited to in-frame clones, with some not included. The repertoire holds more than 95,000 clones, around 88% seen once, with about 5% in the top ten. The specimen sequenced was peripheral blood. These receptors were collected from a human donor in a cohort sampled during active COVID-19. Each CDR3 is given with its conserved first and last residue. D genes are given only for firm matches. Clone size is given for some rows only: seen once, a few or many times, or a class if the clone is expanded.

CDR3 DNA: TGTGCCAGCAGCCAAGGGCACGAGCAGTACTTC
CDR3 protein: CASSQGHEQYF
V gene: TRBV3-1/TRBV3-2
J gene: TRBJ2-7
D gene: NA
clone size: NA

CDR3 DNA: TGCGCCAGCAGCCAAGTCGGTCAGCCCCAGCATTTT
CDR3 protein: CASSQVGQPQHF
V gene: TRBV4-1
J gene: TRBJ1-5
D gene: NA
clone size: NA

CDR3 DNA: TGTGCCAGCAGTCCGATAGCGGGAAACTCCTACGAGCAGTACTTC
CDR3 protein: CASSPIAGNSYEQYF
V gene: TRBV28
J gene: TRBJ2-7
D gene: TRBD2
clone size: once

CDR3 DNA: TGTGCCAGCAGCGACCGGACTAGCGGGAGGTACGAGCAGTACTTC
CDR3 protein: CASSDRTSGRYEQYF
V gene: TRBV7-9
J gene: TRBJ2-7
D gene: TRBD2
clone size: NA

CDR3 DNA: TGTGCCAGTAGTAACCCGGGACTTACCTACAATGAGCAGTTCTTC
CDR3 protein: CASSNPGLTYNEQFF
V gene: TRBV19
J gene: TRBJ2-1
D gene: NA
clone size: NA

CDR3 DNA: TGTGCCAGCTCAACTCGGGGGGCGGAGACCCAGTACTTC
CDR3 protein: CASSTRGAETQYF
V gene: TRBV18
J gene: TRBJ2-5
D gene: NA
clone size: NA

CDR3 DNA: TGCGCCAGCAGAGTGGGGGGACCGCCAGAGACCCAGTACTTC
CDR3 protein: CASRVGGPPETQYF
V gene: TRBV5-1
J gene: TRBJ2-5
D gene: NA
clone size: NA

CDR3 DNA: TGTGCCTGGAGTTTAGCGGAGACCCAGTACTTC
CDR3 protein: CAWSLAETQYF
V gene: TRBV30
J gene: TRBJ2-5
D gene: NA
clone size: NA

CDR3 DNA: TGTGCCAGCAGCTTATTTCTCGGTAGCGGGAGTACAGATACGCAGTATTTT
CDR3 protein: CASSLFLGSGSTDTQYF
V gene: TRBV7-9
J gene: TRBJ2-3
D gene: TRBD2
clone size: NA

CDR3 DNA: TGTGCCAGCAAAACAGGGAATAGCGAGCAGTACTTC
CDR3 protein: CASKTGNSEQYF
V gene: TRBV12-3/TRBV12-4
J gene: TRBJ2-7
D gene: NA
clone size: NA

CDR3 DNA: TGTGCCAGCAGCCCGATTACAGGGACCGGGGCCAACGTCCTGACTTTC
CDR3 protein: CASSPITGTGANVLTF
V gene: TRBV7-3
J gene: TRBJ2-6
D gene: NA
clone size: NA

CDR3 DNA: TGTGCCAGCAGTGAAGGGACAGGGGCTAATGAGCAGTTCTTC
CDR3 protein: CASSEGTGANEQFF
V gene: TRBV6-1
J gene: TRBJ2-1
D gene: TRBD1
clone size: NA

CDR3 DNA: TGTGCCAGCAGGCCAGGGGACTATGGCTACACCTTC
CDR3 protein: CASRPGDYGYTF
V gene: TRBV7-9
J gene: TRBJ1-2
D gene: NA
clone size: NA

CDR3 DNA: TGTGCCAGCAGCCGGGAATCTAGCGGGAGGGCCGTGAGCACCGGGGAGCTGTTTTTT
CDR3 protein: CASSRESSGRAVSTGELFF
V gene: TRBV6-2/TRBV6-3
J gene: TRBJ2-2
D gene: TRBD2
clone size: NA

CDR3 DNA: TGTGCCAGCAGGGTGGCGGGAGGGCCGGGTGAGCAGTTCTTC
CDR3 protein: CASRVAGGPGEQFF
V gene: TRBV2
J gene: TRBJ2-1
D gene: TRBD2
clone size: NA

CDR3 DNA: TGTGCCAGCACCCCCTGGTCTGGCGGGACAGTGGATGAGCAGTTCTTC
CDR3 protein: CASTPWSGGTVDEQFF
V gene: TRBV6-2/TRBV6-3
J gene: TRBJ2-1
D gene: NA
clone size: NA

CDR3 DNA: TGTGCCACCAGCAGAGGGGACTCCTCGAGCGCAGATACGCAGTATTTT
CDR3 protein: CATSRGDSSSADTQYF
V gene: TRBV15
J gene: TRBJ2-3
D gene: NA
clone size: once

CDR3 DNA: TGTGCCAGCAGTCCGGGTCTCGATAATTCACCCCTCCACTTT
CDR3 protein: CASSPGLDNSPLHF
V gene: TRBV27
J gene: TRBJ1-6
D gene: NA
clone size: NA

CDR3 DNA: TGTGCCAGCAGCCCCCGGGGTGGAAGGACTAGCGGGAAAGATACGCAGTATTTT
CDR3 protein: CASSPRGGRTSGKDTQYF
V gene: TRBV7-9
J gene: TRBJ2-3
D gene: TRBD2
clone size: NA

CDR3 DNA: TGCGCCAGCAGCTTGGACGGAGCCAAAAACTATGGCTACACCTTC
CDR3 protein: CASSLDGAKNYGYTF
V gene: TRBV5-1
J gene: TRBJ1-2
D gene: NA
clone size: NA

CDR3 DNA: TGTGCCAGCAGTGGACAGGGGGAAGCTTTCTTT
CDR3 protein: CASSGQGEAFF
V gene: TRBV27
J gene: TRBJ1-1
D gene: TRBD1
clone size: once

CDR3 DNA: TGTGCCAGCTCCGCGTTCGGGACCTACGAGCAGTACTTC
CDR3 protein: CASSAFGTYEQYF
V gene: TRBV6-5
J gene: TRBJ2-7
D gene: NA
clone size: NA

CDR3 DNA: TGTGCCAGCTGGACTCCTTTTGCTGTAGAGCAGTACTTC
CDR3 protein: CASWTPFAVEQYF
V gene: TRBV6-6
J gene: TRBJ2-7
D gene: NA
clone size: NA

CDR3 DNA: TGTGCCAGCAGTTTAGATAGAAATCAGCCCCAGCATTTT
CDR3 protein: CASSLDRNQPQHF
V gene: TRBV12-3/TRBV12-4
J gene: TRBJ1-5
D gene: NA
clone size: NA

CDR3 DNA: TGCGCCAGCAGCTTGGCATCTCTAGCGGAGGTCTACGAGCAGTACTTC
CDR3 protein: CASSLASLAEVYEQYF
V gene: TRBV5-1
J gene: TRBJ2-7
D gene: TRBD2
clone size: NA

CDR3 DNA: TGTGCCAGCAGCGTAGTAGGGGGGAACACCGGGGAGCTGTTTTTT
CDR3 protein: CASSVVGGNTGELFF
V gene: TRBV9
J gene: TRBJ2-2
D gene: NA
clone size: NA

CDR3 DNA: TGTGCCAGCAGCGCCACAGGCGGAAGGCTAAGTTCTGGGGCCAACGTCCTGACTTTC
CDR3 protein: CASSATGGRLSSGANVLTF
V gene: TRBV9
J gene: TRBJ2-6
D gene: NA
clone size: few

CDR3 DNA: TGCGCCAGCAGCCCTGGACACATCACAGATACGCAGTATTTT
CDR3 protein: CASSPGHITDTQYF
V gene: TRBV5-1
J gene: TRBJ2-3
D gene: NA
clone size: NA

CDR3 DNA: TGCGCCAGCAGCGCAAGGACTAGCGGGAGAGGCAATGAGCAGTTCTTC
CDR3 protein: CASSARTSGRGNEQFF
V gene: TRBV5-1
J gene: TRBJ2-1
D gene: TRBD2
clone size: NA

CDR3 DNA: TGCGCCAGCAGCCAAGACCCTAGCGGGGGGAATGAGCAGTTCTTC
CDR3 protein: CASSQDPSGGNEQFF
V gene: TRBV4-3
J gene: TRBJ2-1
D gene: TRBD2
clone size: NA

CDR3 DNA: TGTGCCAGCAGTTATAAGAGGAGCTCCTACGAGCAGTACTTC
CDR3 protein: CASSYKRSSYEQYF
V gene: TRBV28
J gene: TRBJ2-7
D gene: NA
clone size: NA

CDR3 DNA: TGTGCCAGCACCCCCAGGATAGTGGTATCCACCGGGGAGCTGTTTTTT
CDR3 protein: CASTPRIVVSTGELFF
V gene: TRBV7-9
J gene: TRBJ2-2
D gene: NA
clone size: NA

CDR3 DNA: TGTGCCAGCAGTTTTGATAGCTACTACAATGAGCAGTTCTTC
CDR3 protein: CASSFDSYYNEQFF
V gene: TRBV27
J gene: TRBJ2-1
D gene: NA
clone size: NA

CDR3 DNA: TGTGCCATCAGTGAGTCGCCTTCGGGAGGGATTTTAGGTAACACCATATATTTT
CDR3 protein: CAISESPSGGILGNTIYF
V gene: TRBV10-3
J gene: TRBJ1-3
D gene: NA
clone size: few

CDR3 DNA: TGTGCCAGCAGCCCCCGGACAGCGAACACCGGGGAGCTGTTTTTT
CDR3 protein: CASSPRTANTGELFF
V gene: TRBV11-2
J gene: TRBJ2-2
D gene: NA
clone size: NA

CDR3 DNA: TGTGCCAGTACGGGGCCGGGAGTCTACGAGCAGTACTTC
CDR3 protein: CASTGPGVYEQYF
V gene: TRBV28
J gene: TRBJ2-7
D gene: NA
clone size: NA

CDR3 DNA: TGTGCCAGCAGCTTAAAAGGAGGCACTGAAGCTTTCTTT
CDR3 protein: CASSLKGGTEAFF
V gene: TRBV7-9
J gene: TRBJ1-1
D gene: NA
clone size: NA

CDR3 DNA: TGTGCCAGCAGTTACGGCCATATGAATCAGCCCCAGCATTTT
CDR3 protein: CASSYGHMNQPQHF
V gene: TRBV6-2/TRBV6-3
J gene: TRBJ1-5
D gene: NA
clone size: NA

CDR3 DNA: TGTGCCAGCAGTTTCCCTTCTAGCGACAACACAGATACGCAGTATTTT
CDR3 protein: CASSFPSSDNTDTQYF
V gene: TRBV28
J gene: TRBJ2-3
D gene: NA
clone size: NA